This entry lists 20 T cell receptor beta chains sequenced from one sample in a study of cytomegalovirus exposure and HLA in healthy donors. PCR used 60 Vbeta primers and 13 Jbeta primers. Clones were sequenced by immunoSEQ multiplex PCR, and TCRdb holds only the in-frame ones, with some missing. The data hold about 110,000 clones, with 78% observed a single time. Sequencing used PBMCs. The source is a woman aged 30 to 39 in good health and CMV-seronegative.

The genes are TRBV28 and TRBJ2-7; 8 nucleotides line up with TRBD2. Per germline, CDR1 MDHEN and CDR2 SYDVKM. The CDR3 contains 14 residues. After removal of 3 bases from V and 1 base from J, the junction contained 2 bases not matched to a gene. The CDR3 DNA follows: TGTGCCAGCAGTTTCGCGGGGGGTTCCTACGAGCAGTACTTC. Translating it yields CASSFAGGSYEQYF.

V and J are TRBV7-2 and TRBJ2-1, with D possibly TRBD2 on 6 matching bases. The CDR3 runs to 16 residues. CDR1 and CDR2 from the germline V gene are SGHTA and FQGNSA. V lost 1 base and J lost 4, with 14 bases in between. DNA for the CDR3: TGTGCCAGCAGCTTAGTCGGCAGGGCGGGATACAATGAGCAGTTCTTC. Residues: CASSLVGRAGYNEQFF.

This clone was seen once. The V gene is TRBV5-4, the J gene TRBJ1-1; D is possibly TRBD1 (5 bases). Per the germline V gene, CDR1 is SGHNT and CDR2 is YYREEE (reference sequence). Trimming removed 0 bases from V and 6 bases from J, with 9 bases in between. This CDR3 has 13 amino acids. The CDR3 DNA follows: TGTGCCAGCAGCTTGGGGGGCTCAGCTGAAGCTTTCTTT. It specifies CASSLGGSAEAFF. Filled out from reference TRBV5-4 and TRBJ1-1, the complete variable domain reads ETGVTQSPTHLIKTRGQQVTLRCSSQSGHNTVSWYQQALGQGPQFIFQYYREEENGRGNFPPRFSGLQFPNYSSELNVNALELDDSALYLCASSLGGSAEAFFGQGTRLTVV.

The chain couples TRBV2 to TRBJ1-1; 7 nucleotides agree with TRBD1. There are 14 residues in the CDR3. Germline V lookup: CDR1 SNHLY, CDR2 FYNNEI. J was trimmed by 4 bases and V by 6 bases; bases with no gene match: 8. The CDR3 sequence: CASRRQGLFTEAFF. The CDR3 DNA reads as TGTGCCAGCAGACGACAGGGCTTGTTCACTGAAGCTTTCTTT.

V is TRBV27 and J is TRBJ2-7; D may be TRBD1 (5 bases). This CDR3 is built from 12 residues. Trimming left V 5 bases short and J 1 base short, with 6 bases between. Germline CDR1 is MNHEY and CDR2 is SMNVEV (reference sequence). This CDR3 reads CASSDSSYEQYF. The CDR3 DNA sequence: TGTGCCAGCAGTGACAGTTCCTACGAGCAGTACTTC.

This chain joins TRBV13 and TRBJ2-1, with 7 nucleotides matching TRBD2. With V trimmed by 8 bases and J by 9 bases, 4 bases remained unmatched. CDR1 and CDR2 (germline): PRHDT, FYEKMQ (reference sequence). This CDR3 is built from 11 residues. The CDR3 sequence is CASGGGGEQFF. CDR3 coding DNA: TGTGCCAGCGGGGGGGGTGGTGAGCAGTTCTTC.

The CDR3 region is CASSYGTGVETQYF. The DNA for the CDR3 is TGTGCCAGCAGTTATGGGACAGGGGTAGAGACCCAGTACTTC. The gene calls are TRBV6-5 and TRBJ2-5; the match to TRBD1 covers 10 bases. Germline V CDR1 and CDR2: MNHEY, SVGAGI. V lost 3 bases to trimming and J lost 4 bases; unmatched junction nucleotides: 2. The CDR3 sequence is 14 residues long.

The chain uses TRBV14 and TRBJ2-5; D is undetermined. From germline, CDR1 is SGHDN and CDR2 FVKESK. The CDR3 sequence is 12 residues long. V shed 3 bases and J shed 0 bases, with 2 bases lying between them. The CDR3 sequence is CASSHDQETQYF. The CDR3 DNA follows: TGTGCCAGCAGCCACGACCAAGAGACCCAGTACTTC.

This clone was picked up one time. The chain uses TRBV28 and TRBJ1-4, with 7 bases aligning to TRBD1. Germline loops: CDR1 MDHEN, CDR2 SYDVKM. The CDR3 has 15 residues. The V segment lost 5 bases and the J segment 5 bases; nucleotides outside the gene matches: 8. The CDR3 nucleotides are TGTGCCAGCAGTACCCGACAGGGACGAAATGAAAAACTGTTTTTT. It specifies CASSTRQGRNEKLFF.

The chain recombines TRBV28 with TRBJ2-7; D unclear. This CDR3 region has 15 residues. Germline CDR1 MDHEN, CDR2 SYDVKM. V gave up 3 bases and J gave up 2 bases, with 14 bases separating them. For the CDR3, the DNA is TGTGCCAGCAGTTTGGTGTCAGTAGGAGCCTACGAGCAGTACTTC. Its translation is CASSLVSVGAYEQYF.

The DNA for the CDR3 is TGTGCCACCAGCAGAGTTGGCGGGAGAATCATTGACGGCGGAGAGACCCAGTACTTC. Its protein product is CATSRVGGRIIDGGETQYF. The chain couples TRBV15 to TRBJ2-5; TRBD2 matches at 7 bases. Unmatched junction bases numbered 18, after V lost 1 base and J lost 4 bases. This CDR3 spans 19 amino acids. CDR1 and CDR2 (germline): LNHNV, YYDKDF (reference sequence).

J is TRBJ2-7 and V is TRBV19; a weak D match, TRBD2 (7 bases). The CDR3 sequence is 13 residues long. CDR1 is LNHDA, CDR2 SQIVND, per germline (reference sequence). Trimming removed 3 bases at V and 5 bases at J, with 11 bases between. The CDR3 region has the DNA TGTGCCAGTAGTATCAAGCGGGACAACGAGCAGTACTTC. This codes for CASSIKRDNEQYF.

J is TRBJ2-3 and V is TRBV27; D remains ambiguous. Trimming pared 6 bases from V and 2 bases from J, leaving 9 bases between. Germline V lookup: CDR1 MNHEY, CDR2 SMNVEV (reference sequence). The CDR3 length is 13 residues. CDR3 sequence: CASSRSVTDTQYF. The CDR3 bases are TGTGCCAGCAGCCGTTCCGTCACAGATACGCAGTATTTT.

The genes are TRBV4-3 and TRBJ2-3; 10 bases map to TRBD2. Germline CDR1 reads LGHNA; CDR2 reads YSLEER. Losses at the gene ends were 0 bases for V and 5 bases for J; bases not matched to a gene: 2. The CDR3 consists of 15 residues. In DNA, the CDR3 is TGCGCCAGCAGCCAAGATCTAGCGGGGGTAGATACGCAGTATTTT. Translated: CASSQDLAGVDTQYF.

The CDR3 protein is CASSQDLGGSYEQYF. The CDR3 DNA follows: TGTGCCAGCAGCCAAGATTTAGGAGGCTCCTACGAGCAGTACTTC. The genes are TRBV4-2 and TRBJ2-5; possible D gene TRBD2, 5 bases. The J call is uncertain, as TRBJ2-7 better fits the DNA end. The length of the CDR3 is 15 residues. Germline CDR1 LGHNA, CDR2 YNFKEQ.

The J gene is TRBJ2-2, the V gene TRBV5-6, with TRBD2 matching 7 bases. V was pared by 4 bases and J by 2 bases, with 5 bases of the junction left unmatched. Germline CDR1 and CDR2: SGHDT and YYEEEE. The CDR3 loop spans 15 amino acids. Here the CDR3 DNA reads TGTGCCAGCAGCCGACTAGCTGTAAACACCGGGGAGCTGTTTTTT. Its translation is CASSRLAVNTGELFF. Drawing the rest from reference TRBV5-6 and TRBJ2-2, the complete variable domain is DAGVTQSPTHLIKTRGQQVTLRCSPKSGHDTVSWYQQALGQGPQFIFQYYEEEERQRGNFPDRFSGHQFPNYSSELNVNALLLGDSALYLCASSRLAVNTGELFFGEGSRLTVL.

The chain combines TRBV30 with TRBJ1-2; tentatively, D is TRBD1 (6 bases). The CDR3 is 13 residues long. The ends were cut back, 4 bases at V and 5 bases at J, with 14 bases in the middle. Per germline, CDR1 GTSNPN and CDR2 SVGIG (reference sequence). The CDR3 protein is CAWKRPGAYGYTF. In DNA, the CDR3 is TGTGCCTGGAAACGGCCAGGGGCTTATGGCTACACCTTC.

The sample holds a few counts of this clone. The rearrangement joins TRBV30 to TRBJ1-3; D perhaps matches TRBD1 (5 bases). Germline values: CDR1 GTSNPN, CDR2 SVGIG (reference sequence). This CDR3 has 16 residues. V lost 3 bases to trimming and J lost 2 bases, with 17 bases between them. The CDR3 DNA reads as TGTGCCTGGAGGGGCCCGGGGGGGATTACTGGAAACACCATATATTTT. This translates into CAWRGPGGITGNTIYF. Together with reference TRBV30 and TRBJ1-3, the CDR3 gives the full variable domain: SQTIHQWPATLVQPVGSPLSLECTVEGTSNPNLYWYRQAAGRGLQLLFYSVGIGQISSEVPQNLSASRPQDRQFILSSKKLLLSDSGFYLCAWRGPGGITGNTIYFGEGSWLTVV.

V is TRBV6-5 and J is TRBJ2-7, with D perhaps matching TRBD2 (6 bases). This CDR3 comprises 15 residues. The germline V gene has CDR1 MNHEY and CDR2 SVGAGI. Trimming removed 6 bases at V and 5 bases at J, with 20 bases between. The CDR3 spells CASSSLGLAIDEQYF. The DNA of the CDR3 is TGTGCCAGCAGCTCACTCGGGCTAGCGATCGACGAGCAGTACTTC.

This clone showed up just once. The chain couples TRBV7-2 to TRBJ2-7, with 7 positions matching TRBD2. Germline CDR1 is SGHTA and CDR2 is FQGNSA. The CDR3 loop spans 15 amino acids. With 5 bases clipped from V and 7 bases from J, the junction kept 14 bases outside the gene matches. CDR3 amino acids: CASSPFSSGNIEQYF. In DNA, the CDR3 is TGTGCCAGCAGCCCATTCTCCAGCGGGAACATTGAGCAGTACTTC.